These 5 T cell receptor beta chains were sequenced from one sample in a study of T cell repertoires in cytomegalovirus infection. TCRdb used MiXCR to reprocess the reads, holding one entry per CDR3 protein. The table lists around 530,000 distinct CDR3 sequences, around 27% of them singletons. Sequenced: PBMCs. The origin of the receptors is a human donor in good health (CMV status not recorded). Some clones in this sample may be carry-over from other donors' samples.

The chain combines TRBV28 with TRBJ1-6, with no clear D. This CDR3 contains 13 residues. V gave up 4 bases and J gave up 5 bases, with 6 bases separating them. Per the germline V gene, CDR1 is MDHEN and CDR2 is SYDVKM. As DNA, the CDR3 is TGTGCCAGCAGTTGGAAGGATAATTCACCCCTCCACTTT. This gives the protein CASSWKDNSPLHF. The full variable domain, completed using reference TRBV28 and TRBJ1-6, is DVKVTQSSRYLVKRTGEKVFLECVQDMDHENMFWYRQDPGLGLRLIYFSYDVKMKEKGDIPEGYSVSREKKERFSLILESASTNQTSMYLCASSWKDNSPLHFGNGTRLTVT.

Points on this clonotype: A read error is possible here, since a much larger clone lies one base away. Here the CDR3 DNA reads TGTGCCAGCAGCTTAGGGGGCGGGGGGGGGGGTGGGTTCTTC. Its protein product is CASSLGGGGGGGFF. The V gene is TRBV7-2, the J gene TRBJ2-1, with TRBD2 identical over 9 bases. The V gene's germline CDR1 is SGHTA and CDR2 FQGNSA. This CDR3 has 14 amino acids. The trim removed 1 base at V and 15 bases at J, leaving 10 bases unmatched.

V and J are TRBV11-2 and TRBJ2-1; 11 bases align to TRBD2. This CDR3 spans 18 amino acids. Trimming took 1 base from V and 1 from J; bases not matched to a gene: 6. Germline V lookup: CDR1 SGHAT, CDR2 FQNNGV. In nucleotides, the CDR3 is TGTGCCAGCAGCTTAGGGTACCGACTAGCGGGGTCCTACAATGAGCAGTTCTTC. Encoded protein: CASSLGYRLAGSYNEQFF.

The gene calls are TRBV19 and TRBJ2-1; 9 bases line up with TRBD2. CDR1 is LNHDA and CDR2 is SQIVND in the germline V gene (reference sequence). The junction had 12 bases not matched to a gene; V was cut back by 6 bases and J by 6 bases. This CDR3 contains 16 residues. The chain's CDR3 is CASSPRIAGDFNEQFF. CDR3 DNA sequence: TGTGCCAGTAGCCCGAGGATAGCGGGAGATTTCAATGAGCAGTTCTTC.

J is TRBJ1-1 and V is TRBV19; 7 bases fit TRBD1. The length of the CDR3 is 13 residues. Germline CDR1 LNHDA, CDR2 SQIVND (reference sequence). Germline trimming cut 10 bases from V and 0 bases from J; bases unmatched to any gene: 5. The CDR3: CATEDRMNTEAFF. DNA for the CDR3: TGTGCCACTGAGGACAGGATGAACACTGAAGCTTTCTTT. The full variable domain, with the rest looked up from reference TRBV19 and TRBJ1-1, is DGGITQSPKYLFRKEGQNVTLSCEQNLNHDAMYWYRQDPGQGLRLIYYSQIVNDFQKGDIAEGYSVSREKKESFPLTVTSAQKNPTAFYLCATEDRMNTEAFFGQGTRLTVV.